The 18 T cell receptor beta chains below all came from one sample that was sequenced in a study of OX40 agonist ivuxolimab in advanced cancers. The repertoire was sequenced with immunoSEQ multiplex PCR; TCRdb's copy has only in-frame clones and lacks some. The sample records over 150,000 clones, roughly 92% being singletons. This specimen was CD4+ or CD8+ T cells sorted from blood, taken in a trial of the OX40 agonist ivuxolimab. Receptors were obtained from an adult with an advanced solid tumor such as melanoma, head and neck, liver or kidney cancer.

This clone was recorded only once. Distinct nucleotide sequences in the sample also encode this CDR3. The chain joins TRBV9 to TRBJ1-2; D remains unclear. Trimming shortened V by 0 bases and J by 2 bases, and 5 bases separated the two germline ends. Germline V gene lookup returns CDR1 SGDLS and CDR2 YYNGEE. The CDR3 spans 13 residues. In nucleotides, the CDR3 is TGTGCCAGCAGCGTAGACGTAAACTATGGCTACACCTTC. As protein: CASSVDVNYGYTF.

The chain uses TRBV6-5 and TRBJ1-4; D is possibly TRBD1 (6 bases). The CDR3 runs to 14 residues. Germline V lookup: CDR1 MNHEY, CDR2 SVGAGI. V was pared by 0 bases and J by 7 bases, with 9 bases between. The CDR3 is CASSYSGGGEKLFF. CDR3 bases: TGTGCCAGCAGTTACTCAGGGGGTGGTGAAAAACTGTTTTTT.

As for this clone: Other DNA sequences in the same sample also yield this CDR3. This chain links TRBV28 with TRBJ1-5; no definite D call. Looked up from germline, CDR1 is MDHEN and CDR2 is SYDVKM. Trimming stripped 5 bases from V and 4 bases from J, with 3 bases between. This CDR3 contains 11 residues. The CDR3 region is CASSRNQPQHF. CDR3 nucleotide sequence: TGTGCCAGCAGTCGTAATCAGCCCCAGCATTTT.

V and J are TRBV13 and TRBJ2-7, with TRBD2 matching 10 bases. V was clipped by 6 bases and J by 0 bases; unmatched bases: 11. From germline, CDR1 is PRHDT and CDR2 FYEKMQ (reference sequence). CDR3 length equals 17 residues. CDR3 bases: TGTGCCAGCAGATCTCTAGGACTAGCGGTAAGCTCCTACGAGCAGTACTTC. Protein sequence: CASRSLGLAVSSYEQYF. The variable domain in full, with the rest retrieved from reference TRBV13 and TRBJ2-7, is AAGVIQSPRHLIKEKRETATLKCYPIPRHDTVYWYQQGPGQDPQFLISFYEKMQSDKGSIPDRFSAQQFSDYHSELNMSSLELGDSALYFCASRSLGLAVSSYEQYFGPGTRLTVT.

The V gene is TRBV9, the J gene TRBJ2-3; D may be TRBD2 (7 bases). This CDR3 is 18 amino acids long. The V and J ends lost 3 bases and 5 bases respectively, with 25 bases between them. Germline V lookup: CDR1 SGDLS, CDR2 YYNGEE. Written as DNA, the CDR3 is TGTGCCAGCAGCGCCCCCCAGGGGTCCAGCGGGGTTATAGATACGCAGTATTTT. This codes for CASSAPQGSSGVIDTQYF.

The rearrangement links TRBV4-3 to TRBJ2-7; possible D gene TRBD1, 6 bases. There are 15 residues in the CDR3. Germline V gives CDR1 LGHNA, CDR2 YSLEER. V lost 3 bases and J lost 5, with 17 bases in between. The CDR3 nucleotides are TGCGCCAGCAGCCACCACTCGGCCAGGGGCGACGAGCAGTACTTC. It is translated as CASSHHSARGDEQYF.

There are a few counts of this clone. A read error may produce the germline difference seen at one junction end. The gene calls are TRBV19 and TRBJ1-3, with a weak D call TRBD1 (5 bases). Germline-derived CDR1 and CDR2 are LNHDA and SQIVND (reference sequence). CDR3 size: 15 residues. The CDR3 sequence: CASSPRTGTGYTIYF. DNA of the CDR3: TGTGCCAGTAGTCCTCGGACGGGGACTGGATACACCATATATTTT.

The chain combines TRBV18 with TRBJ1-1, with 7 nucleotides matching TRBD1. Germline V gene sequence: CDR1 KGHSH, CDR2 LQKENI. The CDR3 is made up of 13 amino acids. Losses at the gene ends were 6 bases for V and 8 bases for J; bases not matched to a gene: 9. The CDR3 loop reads CASSPDRANEAFF. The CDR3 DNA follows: TGTGCCAGCTCCCCCGACAGGGCCAACGAAGCTTTCTTT.

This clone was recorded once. The CDR3: CASSLSLWGVQPQHF. CDR3 DNA: TGTGCCAGCAGCTTAAGTCTTTGGGGGGTTCAGCCCCAGCATTTT. The genes are TRBV7-8 and TRBJ1-5; D might be TRBD1 (5 bases). This CDR3 has 15 residues. CDR1 and CDR2 from the germline V gene are SGHVS and FQNEAQ. V was trimmed by 2 bases and J by 6 bases, leaving 14 bases between them.

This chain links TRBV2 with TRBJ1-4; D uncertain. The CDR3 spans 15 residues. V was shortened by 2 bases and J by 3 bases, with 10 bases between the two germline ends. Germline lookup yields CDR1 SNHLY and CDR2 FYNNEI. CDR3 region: CASSESATSNEKLFF. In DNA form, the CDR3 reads TGTGCCAGCAGTGAATCGGCTACCTCTAATGAAAAACTGTTTTTT.

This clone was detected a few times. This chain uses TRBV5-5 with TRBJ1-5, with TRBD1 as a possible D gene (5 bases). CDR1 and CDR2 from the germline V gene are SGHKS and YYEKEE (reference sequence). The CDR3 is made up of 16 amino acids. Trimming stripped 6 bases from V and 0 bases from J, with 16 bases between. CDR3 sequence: CASTLHDSNSNQPQHF. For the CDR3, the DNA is TGTGCCAGCACCCTTCATGACAGCAATAGCAATCAGCCCCAGCATTTT.

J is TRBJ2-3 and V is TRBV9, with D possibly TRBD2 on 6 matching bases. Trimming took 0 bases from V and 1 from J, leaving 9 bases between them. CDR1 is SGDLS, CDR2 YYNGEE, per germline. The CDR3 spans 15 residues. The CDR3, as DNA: TGTGCCAGCAGCGTAGGCGGGATCCGCACAGATACGCAGTATTTT. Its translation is CASSVGGIRTDTQYF.

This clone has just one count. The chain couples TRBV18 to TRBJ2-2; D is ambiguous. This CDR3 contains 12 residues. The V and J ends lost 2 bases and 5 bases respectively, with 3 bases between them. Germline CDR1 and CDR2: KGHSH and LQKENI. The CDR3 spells CASSPGTGELFF. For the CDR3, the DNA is TGTGCCAGCTCACCAGGGACCGGGGAGCTGTTTTTT. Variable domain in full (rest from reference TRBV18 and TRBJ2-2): NAGVMQNPRHLVRRRGQEARLRCSPMKGHSHVYWYRQLPEEGLKFMVYLQKENIIDESGMPKERFSAEFPKEGPSILRIQQVVRGDSAAYFCASSPGTGELFFGEGSRLTVL.

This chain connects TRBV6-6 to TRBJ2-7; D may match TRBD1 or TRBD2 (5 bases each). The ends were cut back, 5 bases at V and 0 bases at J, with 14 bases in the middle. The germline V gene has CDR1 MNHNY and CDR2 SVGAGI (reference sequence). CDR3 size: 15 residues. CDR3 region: CASSPQGAPSYEQYF. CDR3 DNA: TGTGCCAGCAGTCCCCAGGGAGCCCCCTCCTACGAGCAGTACTTC.

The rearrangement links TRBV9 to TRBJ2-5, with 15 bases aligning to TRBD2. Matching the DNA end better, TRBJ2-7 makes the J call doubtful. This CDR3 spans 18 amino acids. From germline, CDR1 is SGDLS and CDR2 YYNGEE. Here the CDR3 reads CASSVGTSGGAVAYEQYF. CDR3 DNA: TGTGCCAGCAGCGTAGGGACTAGCGGGGGGGCTGTGGCCTACGAGCAGTACTTC.

The CDR3 DNA sequence: TGTGCCAGCAGCTTAGTAGGCGGACTAGCGGGAGGGCCGGGCTACGAGCAGTACTTC. Its protein product is CASSLVGGLAGGPGYEQYF. The chain recombines TRBV7-2 with TRBJ2-7, with 15 bases aligning to TRBD2. The V segment lost 1 base and the J segment 3 bases; nucleotides outside the gene matches: 10. CDR1 is SGHTA and CDR2 is FQGNSA in the germline V gene. The CDR3 has 19 amino acids. Full variable domain (rest looked up from reference TRBV7-2 and TRBJ2-7): GAGVSQSPSNKVTEKGKDVELRCDPISGHTALYWYRQSLGQGLEFLIYFQGNSAPDKSGLPSDRFSAERTGGSVSTLTIQRTQQEDSAVYLCASSLVGGLAGGPGYEQYFGPGTRLTVT.

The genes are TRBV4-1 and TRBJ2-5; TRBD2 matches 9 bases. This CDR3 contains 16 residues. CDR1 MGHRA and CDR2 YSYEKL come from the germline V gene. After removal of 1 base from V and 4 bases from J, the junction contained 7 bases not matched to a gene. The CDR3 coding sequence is TGCGCCAGCAGCCAAGCTGGCGGGGGGGCCGGAGAGACCCAGTACTTC. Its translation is CASSQAGGGAGETQYF.

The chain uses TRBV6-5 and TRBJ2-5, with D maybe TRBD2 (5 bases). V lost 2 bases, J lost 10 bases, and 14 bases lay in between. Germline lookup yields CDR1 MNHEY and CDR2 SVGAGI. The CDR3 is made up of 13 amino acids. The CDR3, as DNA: TGTGCCAGCAGTTACCTCGGGATGGGGATCCAGTACTTC. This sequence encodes CASSYLGMGIQYF.